The 26 T cell receptor beta chains in this list originate from one sample, sequenced in a study of early T cells in non-severe SARS-CoV-2 infection. Each CDR3 protein is one row after TCRdb ran MiXCR on the 5' RACE reads. Here the sample spans roughly 71,000 distinct CDR3 sequences, around 14% being singletons. The specimen was whole blood. The receptors come from an adult who was a healthcare worker with PCR-confirmed SARS-CoV-2 infection or an uninfected control (not recorded which).

The sample holds a few counts of this clonotype. This chain joins TRBV6-2 or TRBV6-3 and TRBJ2-1; no reliable D call. Germline lookup yields CDR1 MNHEY and CDR2 SVGEGT. The length of the CDR3 is 13 residues. V lost 2 bases, J lost 2 bases, and 4 bases lay in between. CDR3 sequence (DNA): TGTGCCAGCAGTTACAGTACCTACAATGAGCAGTTCTTC. It yields the protein CASSYSTYNEQFF.

This clonotype occurred a few times. The chain is built from TRBV6-2 or TRBV6-3 and TRBJ2-3; 7 bases agree with TRBD1. The V segment lost 7 bases and the J segment 3 bases; nucleotides outside the gene matches: 13. CDR1 MNHEY and CDR2 SVGEGT come from the germline V gene. The CDR3 totals 16 residues. CDR3 sequence (DNA): TGTGCCAGCACCGAATATGGACAGGCAAAGACAGATACGCAGTATTTT. Translation: CASTEYGQAKTDTQYF.

This clonotype was counted many times. J is TRBJ2-7 and V is TRBV7-2; D is possibly TRBD2 (5 bases). This CDR3 is 13 amino acids long. The V and J ends lost 5 bases and 5 bases respectively, with 13 bases between them. Germline CDR1 and CDR2: SGHTA and FQGNSA. CDR3 sequence (DNA): TGTGCCAGCAGCCCAACTAGGTTCCACGAGCAGTACTTC. It specifies CASSPTRFHEQYF.

V gene TRBV6-6 combines with J gene TRBJ2-5; D remains ambiguous. CDR3 length: 14 residues. CDR1 MNHNY and CDR2 SVGAGI come from the germline V gene (reference sequence). V lost 0 bases and J 2 bases, leaving 7 bases between the germline ends. In DNA form, the CDR3 reads TGTGCCAGCAGTTACTCGATAGGGCAAGAGACCCAGTACTTC. Protein: CASSYSIGQETQYF.

A few counts support this clonotype. The CDR3 DNA follows: TGCAGTGCTAGAGCCTATCCGGGACAAAGAGCTTTCTTT. Translating it yields CSARAYPGQRAFF. The chain carries TRBV20-1 and TRBJ1-1; perhaps TRBD1 as D (6 bases). Germline loops: CDR1 DFQATT, CDR2 SNEGSKA (reference sequence). Trimming left V 1 base short and J 10 bases short, with 16 bases between. CDR3 length equals 13 residues.

The table lists this clonotype with a few counts. The gene calls are TRBV7-9 and TRBJ1-1, with D possibly matching TRBD1 (5 bases). This CDR3 is built from 12 residues. With 7 bases removed from V and 5 bases from J, the gap between germline ends came to 11 bases. Germline lookup yields CDR1 SEHNR and CDR2 FQNEAQ (reference sequence). The CDR3 region is CASNLRDTEAFF. CDR3 in DNA: TGTGCCAGCAACCTCAGGGATACTGAAGCTTTCTTT.

This sequence joins TRBV21-1 and TRBJ2-7; the table's D call, TRBD2, was not checked against the DNA. TRBV21-1 is given as a pseudogene. The CDR3 totals 19 residues. The CDR3 nucleotides read TGTGCCAGCAGCAAAAAAGAGGGAACAGCCGCCACCCTCCTGTACGAGCAGTACTTC. The encoded protein is CASSKKEGTAATLLYEQYF.

Many counts were recorded for this clonotype. The chain joins TRBV6-6 to TRBJ1-1; D is undetermined. Trimming took 2 bases from V and 0 from J, leaving 7 bases between them. The length of the CDR3 is 14 residues. Germline V gene lookup returns CDR1 MNHNY and CDR2 SVGAGI (reference sequence). CDR3: CASSYGTLNTEAFF. The DNA of the CDR3 is TGTGCCAGCAGTTACGGCACCCTGAACACTGAAGCTTTCTTT.

This clonotype showed up just a few times. The chain links TRBV7-9 to TRBJ1-3; 8 bases are a match to TRBD1. Trimming took 11 bases from V and 0 from J; bases not matched to a gene: 12. In germline, CDR1 is SEHNR, CDR2 FQNEAQ (reference sequence). The CDR3 length is 16 residues. This chain's CDR3 is CAGSGTGRRSGNTIYF. The CDR3 coding sequence is TGTGCCGGATCGGGGACAGGTAGACGCTCTGGAAACACCATATATTTT.

In this sample, this clonotype turned up many times. The rearrangement uses TRBV11-2 and TRBJ2-3, with a weak D call TRBD2 (6 bases). The germline V and J ends were trimmed by 4 bases and 3 bases, with 8 bases remaining between them. The CDR3 spans 13 residues. Germline V CDR1 and CDR2: SGHAT, FQNNGV. The CDR3 DNA reads as TGTGCCAGCAGCTCCGCGGGGACAGATACGCAGTATTTT. It encodes CASSSAGTDTQYF.

This clonotype was recorded many times. The chain is built from TRBV6-5 and TRBJ1-2, with D perhaps matching TRBD1 (5 bases). The CDR3 totals 14 residues. V was shortened by 2 bases and J by 5 bases, with 12 bases between the two germline ends. CDR1 is MNHEY and CDR2 is SVGAGI in the germline V gene. The chain's CDR3 is CASSYGGAGYGYTF. CDR3 nucleotides: TGTGCCAGCAGTTACGGCGGGGCGGGTTATGGCTACACCTTC.

V and J are TRBV6-5 and TRBJ2-7; a weak D match, TRBD1 (6 bases). The CDR3 consists of 14 residues. From germline, CDR1 is MNHEY and CDR2 SVGAGI. Trimming left V 5 bases short and J 2 bases short, with 13 bases between. In DNA form, the CDR3 reads TGTGCCAGCAGTCCCTACAGGGCCCCCTACGAGCAGTACTTC. It encodes CASSPYRAPYEQYF.

This clonotype was picked up many times. This chain uses TRBV6-2 or TRBV6-3 with TRBJ1-1, with 8 bases fitting TRBD1. V dropped 7 bases and J dropped 0; count of bases not matched to a gene: 4. Germline V lookup: CDR1 MNHEY, CDR2 SVGEGT. The CDR3 has 14 residues. The CDR3 DNA follows: TGTGCCAGCATCGGACAGGGAATGAACACTGAAGCTTTCTTT. Amino acids: CASIGQGMNTEAFF.

The chain carries TRBV11-2 and TRBJ2-7, with 8 nucleotides matching TRBD2. J was trimmed by 6 bases and V by 5 bases; bases with no gene match: 15. CDR1 SGHAT and CDR2 FQNNGV come from the germline V gene. This CDR3 region has 16 residues. The CDR3 loop is CASSPAASGRNREQYF. CDR3 sequence (DNA): TGTGCCAGCAGCCCCGCGGCCAGCGGGAGAAATCGCGAGCAGTACTTC.

This clonotype has more than one count but fewer than ten. V gene TRBV20-1 combines with J gene TRBJ1-1; unclear D gene. Germline V gene data show CDR1 as DFQATT and CDR2 as SNEGSKA (reference sequence). V was cut by 5 bases and J by 0 bases, with 13 bases left in between. The CDR3 extends over 14 amino acids. The CDR3 coding sequence is TGCAGTGCTCAATTCACACCCATGAACACTGAAGCTTTCTTT. Amino acids: CSAQFTPMNTEAFF.

CDR3 coding DNA: TGTGCCACCAGCAGAGGGACTATGGCCTACAATGAGCAGTTCTTC. Translating it yields CATSRGTMAYNEQFF. This chain joins TRBV15 and TRBJ2-1, with D maybe TRBD2 (6 bases). Germline V gene data show CDR1 as LNHNV and CDR2 as YYDKDF (reference sequence). V lost 1 base and J lost 2, with 9 bases in between. This CDR3 comprises 15 residues.

V is TRBV18 and J is TRBJ2-4; TRBD1 is a possible D gene (5 bases). Trimming took off 2 bases at V and 0 bases at J, with 8 bases between the two ends. Per the germline V gene, CDR1 is KGHSH and CDR2 is LQKENI. This CDR3 region has 15 residues. The CDR3 region is CASSPTGIAKNIQYF. The CDR3 DNA is TGTGCCAGCTCACCAACAGGAATAGCCAAAAACATTCAGTACTTC.

The chain combines TRBV28 with TRBJ1-4; D gene uncertain. Germline CDR1 MDHEN, CDR2 SYDVKM. The CDR3 covers 15 residues. V gave up 1 base and J gave up 5 bases, with 11 bases separating them. The CDR3 nucleotides read TGTGCCAGCAGTTTATCTTCCCCAGGAAATGAAAAACTGTTTTTT. It encodes CASSLSSPGNEKLFF.

The chain combines TRBV20-1 with TRBJ1-6; tentative D call: TRBD1 (6 bases). Germline CDR1 DFQATT, CDR2 SNEGSKA (reference sequence). Trimming shortened V by 0 bases and J by 7 bases, and 13 bases separated the two germline ends. The CDR3 contains 15 residues. CDR3 region: CSAREGGAANSPLHF. The CDR3 region has the DNA TGCAGTGCTAGAGAAGGGGGGGCTGCCAATTCACCCCTCCACTTT.

This clonotype was detected many times. V and J are TRBV5-1 and TRBJ2-1; the match to TRBD2 covers 8 bases. This CDR3 has 14 residues. J was trimmed by 8 bases and V by 0 bases; bases with no gene match: 4. The germline V gene has CDR1 SGHRS and CDR2 YFSETQ. Here the CDR3 DNA reads TGCGCCAGCAGCTTGGCGGGGGGGCCCCATGAGCAGTTCTTC. The encoded protein is CASSLAGGPHEQFF.

This clonotype has at least ten counts. The chain couples TRBV12-3 or TRBV12-4 to TRBJ2-5, with 7 bases that match TRBD2. V lost 3 bases and J lost 2; bases outside the gene matches: 9. The CDR3 covers 16 residues. The CDR3 loop is CASSFPPSSGQETQYF. DNA of the CDR3: TGTGCCAGCAGTTTCCCACCGAGTAGCGGGCAAGAGACCCAGTACTTC.

This chain joins TRBV24-1 and TRBJ2-1; possibly TRBD2 for D (6 bases). V lost 0 bases, J lost 0 bases, and 14 bases lay in between. Germline values: CDR1 KGHDR, CDR2 SFDVKD. There are 18 residues in the CDR3. CDR3 DNA: TGTGCCACCAGTGATTTGGGAGCGGGCACAACCTCCTACAATGAGCAGTTCTTC. This codes for CATSDLGAGTTSYNEQFF.

This clonotype has at least ten counts. V is TRBV20-1 and J is TRBJ2-2; D is unclear. The germline V gene encodes CDR1 DFQATT and CDR2 SNEGSKA (reference sequence). V was cut by 3 bases and J by 1 base, with 6 bases left in between. This CDR3 region has 13 residues. CDR3 DNA sequence: TGCAGTGCTAGTGCCGGGAACACCGGGGAGCTGTTTTTT. It translates to CSASAGNTGELFF.

Ten or more counts support this clonotype. The rearrangement joins TRBV18 to TRBJ2-2; 10 positions match TRBD1. The CDR3 runs 17 residues. The germline CDR1 and CDR2 sequences are KGHSH and LQKENI. J was trimmed by 0 bases and V by 3 bases; bases with no gene match: 4. The CDR3, as DNA: TGTGCCAGCTCACCGGTCGGACAGGGGGCGAACACCGGGGAGCTGTTTTTT. This sequence encodes CASSPVGQGANTGELFF. Drawing the rest from reference TRBV18 and TRBJ2-2, the complete variable domain is NAGVMQNPRHLVRRRGQEARLRCSPMKGHSHVYWYRQLPEEGLKFMVYLQKENIIDESGMPKERFSAEFPKEGPSILRIQQVVRGDSAAYFCASSPVGQGANTGELFFGEGSRLTVL.

This chain links TRBV4-1 with TRBJ1-1, with D tentatively TRBD1 (5 bases). V was trimmed by 2 bases and J by 5 bases, leaving 9 bases between them. Germline lookup yields CDR1 MGHRA and CDR2 YSYEKL. The CDR3 consists of 13 residues. The CDR3 loop reads CASSQLWGTEAFF. The CDR3 coding sequence is TGCGCCAGCAGCCAACTTTGGGGGACTGAAGCTTTCTTT.

This clonotype occurred a few times. The V and J genes are TRBV29-1 and TRBJ2-3; TRBD1 aligns across 7 bases. Germline V CDR1 and CDR2: SQVTM, ANQGSEA. This CDR3 region has 15 residues. The J segment lost 1 base and the V segment lost 7 bases, leaving 11 bases of the junction unmatched. The CDR3 protein is CSGVEGTEGTDTQYF. CDR3 nucleotides: TGCAGCGGAGTTGAGGGGACAGAAGGCACAGATACGCAGTATTTT.